This T cell receptor beta chain originates from a study of T cells after yellow fever vaccination. TCRdb reprocessed the 5' RACE reads via MiXCR and lists one record per CDR3 protein. The data show tens of thousands of distinct CDR3 sequences, less than 4% seen once. Trimming took 4 bases from V and 5 from J, leaving 14 bases between them. CDR1 and CDR2 from the germline V gene are LGHDT and YNNKEL (reference sequence). The CDR3 consists of 14 residues. This clonotype has at least ten counts. The sequence was collected from a young man who received the YFV17D yellow fever vaccine. This chain joins TRBV3-1 and TRBJ2-5; tentative D call: TRBD2 (6 bases). The sample here was PBMCs, either bulk or a sorted T-cell subset (CD4+, CD8+, memory, or dextramer-sorted; not recorded which), taken approximately 40 days after the first yellow fever vaccination. The CDR3 nucleotides are TGTGCCAGCAGCCCCAACGGGGGTATGGAGACCCAGTACTTC. Protein: CASSPNGGMETQYF.